Presented here are 32 T cell receptor beta chains from one specimen sequenced in a study of CD4 T cells in relation to SARS-CoV-2 and coronaviruses. Assay used: immunoSEQ multiplex PCR; TCRdb lists only in-frame clones, some missing. In the table there are around 37,000 clones, approximately 85% of which are singletons. Sequenced sample: memory CD4+ T cells from PBMCs. The receptors come from an adult with COVID-19.

The chain combines TRBV18 with TRBJ1-2; no reliable D call. The CDR3 covers 15 residues. CDR1 is KGHSH and CDR2 is LQKENI in the germline V gene. The V end was cut by 1 base, the J end by 0 bases, with 9 bases between. CDR3 nucleotide sequence: TGTGCCAGCTCACCACGGAGGGAGCCTAACTATGGCTACACCTTC. Encoded protein: CASSPRREPNYGYTF.

The chain couples TRBV7-9 to TRBJ1-3; D gene uncertain. CDR1 is SEHNR, CDR2 FQNEAQ, per germline (reference sequence). CDR3 length: 17 amino acids. Trimming shortened V by 5 bases and J by 5 bases, and 22 bases separated the two germline ends. The chain's CDR3 is CASSPPVILGLRNTIYF. In nucleotides, the CDR3 is TGTGCCAGCAGCCCACCTGTTATCCTGGGCCTAAGAAACACCATATATTTT.

The chain has TRBV10-3 and TRBJ2-1; D possibly corresponds to TRBD2 (5 bases). Germline values: CDR1 ENHRY, CDR2 SYGVKD. The V gene lost 5 bases and the J gene lost 6 bases, with 14 bases spanning the gap. The CDR3 has 14 residues. CDR3 in amino acids: CAISWSASFNEQFF. CDR3 sequence (DNA): TGTGCCATCAGTTGGTCGGCTAGCTTCAATGAGCAGTTCTTC.

This clone was detected only a few times. The J gene is TRBJ1-2, the V gene TRBV2; 8 bases line up with TRBD1. The CDR3 has 15 amino acids. V lost 3 bases to trimming and J lost 5 bases; unmatched junction nucleotides: 8. Germline V gene lookup returns CDR1 SNHLY and CDR2 FYNNEI. The CDR3 reads CASSDLAGGRYGYTF. The CDR3 DNA reads TGTGCCAGCAGTGATCTGGCAGGGGGCCGATATGGCTACACCTTC. The full variable domain, in which reference TRBV2 and TRBJ1-2 provide the parts outside the CDR3, is EPEVTQTPSHQVTQMGQEVILRCVPISNHLYFYWYRQILGQKVEFLVSFYNNEISEKSEIFDDQFSVERPDGSNFTLKIRSTKLEDSAMYFCASSDLAGGRYGYTFGSGTRLTVV.

The chain carries TRBV19 and TRBJ2-5; 11 nucleotides align to TRBD2. The CDR3 length is 14 residues. Germline CDR1 is LNHDA and CDR2 is SQIVND (reference sequence). V shed 5 bases and J 4 bases; nucleotides not matched to a gene: 3. The CDR3 region is CASSGLAGIETQYF. The CDR3 bases are TGTGCCAGTAGTGGACTAGCGGGCATAGAGACCCAGTACTTC.

The chain uses TRBV15 and TRBJ1-4; a weak D match, TRBD1 (6 bases). V dropped 2 bases and J dropped 0 bases, with 19 bases sitting between them. Germline CDR1 and CDR2: LNHNV and YYDKDF (reference sequence). This CDR3 has 19 amino acids. The CDR3, as DNA: TGTGCCACCAGCAGAACCTTACAGGGCCCGATTGCAACTAATGAAAAACTGTTTTTT. It encodes CATSRTLQGPIATNEKLFF.

The chain employs TRBV5-5 and TRBJ2-2; 11 bases align to TRBD1. Losses at the gene ends were 5 bases for V and 1 base for J; bases not matched to a gene: 4. The germline V gene has CDR1 SGHKS and CDR2 YYEKEE (reference sequence). The CDR3 length is 16 residues. CDR3 sequence: CASSPGTGGNTGELFF. The CDR3, as DNA: TGTGCCAGCAGTCCCGGGACAGGGGGGAACACCGGGGAGCTGTTTTTT.

The genes are TRBV7-3 and TRBJ2-2, with TRBD2 matching over 9 bases. The CDR3 loop spans 17 amino acids. With 2 bases clipped from V and 3 bases from J, the junction kept 7 bases outside the gene matches. Per the germline V gene, CDR1 is SGHTA and CDR2 is FQGTGA. The CDR3 loop reads CASSLSPGGRDTGELFF. CDR3 nucleotides: TGTGCCAGCAGCTTATCTCCTGGCGGGAGGGACACCGGGGAGCTGTTTTTT.

The V call is TRBV11-2, the J call TRBJ2-2; D gene uncertain. In germline, CDR1 is SGHAT, CDR2 FQNNGV. CDR3 length equals 16 residues. The V and J ends lost 3 bases and 5 bases respectively, with 16 bases between them. Here the CDR3 reads CASSFSSTIRTGELFF. Written as DNA, the CDR3 is TGTGCCAGCAGCTTCTCTAGTACGATCCGTACCGGGGAGCTGTTTTTT. The variable domain in full, with the rest retrieved from reference TRBV11-2 and TRBJ2-2, is EAGVAQSPRYKIIEKRQSVAFWCNPISGHATLYWYQQILGQGPKLLIQFQNNGVVDDSQLPKDRFSAERLKGVDSTLKIQPAKLEDSAVYLCASSFSSTIRTGELFFGEGSRLTVL.

This clone was seen a single time. The chain carries TRBV5-1 and TRBJ1-1; D call uncertain. In germline, CDR1 is SGHRS, CDR2 YFSETQ. V lost 4 bases to trimming and J lost 0 bases, with 13 bases between them. The CDR3 has 15 amino acids. CDR3 in amino acids: CASSPLAGMNTEAFF. Here the CDR3 DNA reads TGCGCCAGCAGCCCGCTTGCGGGGATGAACACTGAAGCTTTCTTT.

This chain uses TRBV24-1 with TRBJ2-7, with TRBD2 matching over 14 bases. Germline values: CDR1 KGHDR, CDR2 SFDVKD. The CDR3 runs to 19 residues. V was clipped by 4 bases and J by 5 bases; unmatched bases: 15. The CDR3 nucleotides read TGTGCCACCAGTGACTGTCGACCGGGACTAGCGGGAGTGGACGACGAGCAGTACTTC. Its translation is CATSDCRPGLAGVDDEQYF.

This sequence joins TRBV5-1 and TRBJ2-1; D might be TRBD2 (7 bases). V lost 4 bases and J 3 bases, leaving 17 bases between the germline ends. The CDR3 is made up of 16 amino acids. Germline values: CDR1 SGHRS, CDR2 YFSETQ. In DNA, the CDR3 is TGCGCCAGCAGCCCGGGGGCGGGAGACCTCTACAATGAGCAGTTCTTC. It yields the protein CASSPGAGDLYNEQFF. Drawing the rest from reference TRBV5-1 and TRBJ2-1, the complete variable domain is KAGVTQTPRYLIKTRGQQVTLSCSPISGHRSVSWYQQTPGQGLQFLFEYFSETQRNKGNFPGRFSGRQFSNSRSEMNVSTLELGDSALYLCASSPGAGDLYNEQFFGPGTRLTVL.

The chain employs TRBV7-2 and TRBJ2-1; weak D call: TRBD2 (6 bases). Trimming cost V 3 bases and J 0 bases, with 9 bases left between them. This CDR3 has 15 residues. CDR1 and CDR2 (germline): SGHTA, FQGNSA. The chain's CDR3 is CASSFSGHSYNEQFF. In DNA, the CDR3 is TGTGCCAGCAGCTTTAGCGGCCACTCCTACAATGAGCAGTTCTTC.

The V gene is TRBV24-1, the J gene TRBJ2-3; D is possibly TRBD1 (6 bases). The germline CDR1 and CDR2 sequences are KGHDR and SFDVKD. The CDR3 spans 15 residues. V was shortened by 6 bases and J by 4 bases, with 16 bases between the two germline ends. The CDR3, as DNA: TGTGCCACCAGTTCACAGGGAAAGGGCGCAGATACGCAGTATTTT. Translated, it gives CATSSQGKGADTQYF.

This clone appeared a single time. V usage is TRBV7-3 and J usage is TRBJ2-2; D unresolved. This CDR3 is 12 amino acids long. The V end was cut by 5 bases, the J end by 6 bases, with 7 bases between. Per the germline V gene, CDR1 is SGHTA and CDR2 is FQGTGA. The CDR3 nucleotides are TGTGCCAGCAGCCCCCCGGCCGGGGAGCTGTTTTTT. Translation gives CASSPPAGELFF.

The rearrangement joins TRBV5-6 to TRBJ1-1, with 11 bases identical to TRBD1. This CDR3 spans 18 amino acids. Germline loops: CDR1 SGHDT, CDR2 YYEEEE. Trimming at V came to 6 bases and at J to 4 bases, leaving 17 bases not matched to a gene. The CDR3 nucleotides read TGTGCCAGCAAGCTTGCCAGGACAGGGGGCGCGCGATTCACTGAAGCTTTCTTT. Encoded protein: CASKLARTGGARFTEAFF.

V gene TRBV7-3 combines with J gene TRBJ1-2; 7 bases match TRBD1. V was pared by 4 bases and J by 7 bases, with 18 bases of the junction left unmatched. Germline V gene sequence: CDR1 SGHTA, CDR2 FQGTGA. This CDR3 is built from 17 residues. CDR3 protein: CASSSTGPRQGFSGYTF. The CDR3 DNA follows: TGTGCCAGCAGCTCCACGGGTCCGCGACAGGGCTTCTCTGGCTACACCTTC.

V gene TRBV6-6 combines with J gene TRBJ1-5; D gene uncertain. The length of the CDR3 is 16 residues. The germline gives CDR1 MNHNY, CDR2 SVGAGI (reference sequence). Trimming removed 8 bases from V and 0 bases from J, with 17 bases in between. CDR3 residues: CASLERDYYSNQPQHF. Here the CDR3 DNA reads TGTGCCAGCTTAGAGAGGGATTATTATAGCAATCAGCCCCAGCATTTT.

This clone was seen a single time. The chain is built from TRBV19 and TRBJ2-5; the D is unclear. Deletions cut 4 bases from V and 1 base from J, with 7 bases between. From germline, CDR1 is LNHDA and CDR2 SQIVND (reference sequence). The CDR3 has 13 residues. This CDR3 is CASSTLAQETQYF. In DNA form, the CDR3 reads TGTGCCAGTAGTACCCTCGCCCAAGAGACCCAGTACTTC.

The rearrangement uses TRBV28 and TRBJ1-5, with D possibly being TRBD1 (5 bases). Deletions cut 7 bases from V and 2 bases from J, with 15 bases between. This CDR3 region has 15 residues. CDR1 and CDR2 (germline): MDHEN, SYDVKM. The CDR3 is CASTTWVGGNQPQHF. For the CDR3, the DNA is TGTGCCAGCACCACGTGGGTGGGGGGCAATCAGCCCCAGCATTTT.

J is TRBJ2-3 and V is TRBV15; 9 nucleotides line up with TRBD2. The CDR3 is made up of 17 amino acids. CDR1 is LNHNV and CDR2 is YYDKDF in the germline V gene (reference sequence). The V and J ends lost 0 bases and 5 bases, in that order; junction bases with no gene match: 9. CDR3 residues: CATSRDRWVAGVDTQYF. CDR3 in DNA: TGTGCCACCAGCAGAGATCGTTGGGTAGCGGGAGTAGATACGCAGTATTTT.

The V and J genes are TRBV5-1 and TRBJ2-1; weak D call: TRBD2 (5 bases). V gave up 5 bases and J gave up 0 bases, with 18 bases separating them. CDR1 and CDR2 from the germline V gene are SGHRS and YFSETQ. CDR3 length: 17 amino acids. CDR3 loop: CASRFVDSGLSYNEQFF. CDR3 sequence (DNA): TGCGCCAGCAGGTTCGTAGATTCCGGACTCTCCTACAATGAGCAGTTCTTC.

This sequence joins TRBV4-2 and TRBJ2-7; possibly TRBD1 for D (5 bases). The CDR3 consists of 16 residues. Germline V gene data show CDR1 as LGHNA and CDR2 as YNFKEQ. The V end was cut by 2 bases, the J end by 5 bases, with 19 bases between. The CDR3 loop reads CASSQRTRSTLHEQYF. The CDR3 nucleotides are TGTGCCAGCAGCCAAAGGACACGGTCGACTCTCCACGAGCAGTACTTC.

The chain recombines TRBV10-2 with TRBJ1-6; 8 bases are shared with TRBD1. V was clipped by 5 bases and J by 7 bases; unmatched bases: 7. The CDR3 extends over 15 amino acids. Germline values: CDR1 WSHSY, CDR2 SAAADI. CDR3 coding DNA: TGCGCCAGCAGTAAATACAGGGGGAACAATTCACCCCTCCACTTT. It yields the protein CASSKYRGNNSPLHF.

The chain joins TRBV9 to TRBJ2-1; no definite D call. This CDR3 spans 11 amino acids. The V gene's germline CDR1 is SGDLS and CDR2 YYNGEE. The V and J ends lost 3 bases and 8 bases respectively, with 6 bases between them. This CDR3 reads CASSAQDEQFF. The CDR3 DNA reads as TGTGCCAGCAGCGCCCAGGATGAGCAGTTCTTC.

The chain employs TRBV6-5 and TRBJ1-1; D not resolved. This CDR3 is built from 13 residues. Germline V gives CDR1 MNHEY, CDR2 SVGAGI. Deletions cut 6 bases from V and 2 bases from J, with 10 bases between. The CDR3 DNA reads TGTGCCAGCAGCTCCACACGAAACACTGAAGCTTTCTTT. Amino acids: CASSSTRNTEAFF.

The rearrangement uses TRBV6-5 and TRBJ2-7; TRBD1 matches 11 bases. CDR3 length: 15 amino acids. CDR1 and CDR2 (germline): MNHEY, SVGAGI. The ends lost 7 bases at V and 9 bases at J; junction bases unmatched: 14. The CDR3 is CASNRAGTGGRGQYF. Here the CDR3 DNA reads TGTGCCAGCAATAGGGCCGGGACAGGGGGAAGGGGGCAGTACTTC.

V gene TRBV4-2 combines with J gene TRBJ2-5; no definite D call. CDR3 length: 15 amino acids. The germline V gene has CDR1 LGHNA and CDR2 YNFKEQ. V was pared by 0 bases and J by 5 bases, with 13 bases between. CDR3 nucleotides: TGTGCCAGCAGCCAAGATGTACAGACTCGGGAGACCCAGTACTTC. This sequence encodes CASSQDVQTRETQYF.

V usage is TRBV2 and J usage is TRBJ2-1; unclear D gene. The germline V gene has CDR1 SNHLY and CDR2 FYNNEI. Trimming shortened V by 3 bases and J by 7 bases, and 7 bases separated the two germline ends. The CDR3 runs to 12 residues. For the CDR3, the DNA is TGTGCCAGCAGTGATATAAGGAATGAGCAGTTCTTC. Translated: CASSDIRNEQFF. Full variable domain (missing parts from reference TRBV2 and TRBJ2-1): EPEVTQTPSHQVTQMGQEVILRCVPISNHLYFYWYRQILGQKVEFLVSFYNNEISEKSEIFDDQFSVERPDGSNFTLKIRSTKLEDSAMYFCASSDIRNEQFFGPGTRLTVL.

The chain combines TRBV18 with TRBJ2-1; maybe TRBD2 (6 bases). Germline CDR1 and CDR2: KGHSH and LQKENI. V was pared by 3 bases and J by 9 bases, with 12 bases between. The CDR3 is 13 amino acids. The CDR3 bases are TGTGCCAGCTCACCTGTTCTGGGGGGTGAGCAGTTCTTC. Protein sequence: CASSPVLGGEQFF.

The rearrangement joins TRBV20-1 to TRBJ2-7; 12 nucleotides agree with TRBD2. Germline V gene sequence: CDR1 DFQATT, CDR2 SNEGSKA (reference sequence). V was clipped by 3 bases and J by 3 bases; unmatched bases: 6. CDR3 length: 15 amino acids. The DNA for the CDR3 is TGCAGTGCTAGTCCTAGCGGGAGGGTTGGCTACGAGCAGTACTTC. Translated: CSASPSGRVGYEQYF.

CDR3: CASSLAGAQYNEQFF. CDR3 coding DNA: TGTGCCAGCAGTCTAGCGGGAGCTCAATACAATGAGCAGTTCTTC. This chain joins TRBV28 and TRBJ2-1, with TRBD2 identical over 10 bases. CDR3 length equals 15 residues. With V trimmed by 5 bases and J by 4 bases, 5 bases remained unmatched. Germline lookup yields CDR1 MDHEN and CDR2 SYDVKM.